Following are 10 T cell receptor beta chains from one sample sequenced in a study of T cell responses to AZD1222 COVID-19 vaccine. The repertoire was sequenced with immunoSEQ multiplex PCR; TCRdb's copy has only in-frame clones and lacks some. This table holds approximately 120,000 clones, roughly nine tenths found once. Sample: peripheral blood, taken on day 0 of AZD1222 vaccination. These receptors all come from an adult in good health.

The gene calls are TRBV18 and TRBJ2-7, with a weak D call TRBD2 (5 bases). This CDR3 has 14 residues. CDR1 and CDR2 (germline): KGHSH, LQKENI. The V gene lost 2 bases and the J gene lost 2 bases, with 10 bases spanning the gap. The CDR3 DNA sequence: TGTGCCAGCTCACCAGTTGGAGGAACCTACGAGCAGTACTTC. Protein product: CASSPVGGTYEQYF.

CDR3 nucleotide sequence: TGCGCCAGCAGCTTGGCCACTAGCGGGAGAATGAGCGGGGAGCTGTTTTTT. This gives the protein CASSLATSGRMSGELFF. This rearrangement joins TRBV5-1 to TRBJ2-2; 11 nucleotides agree with TRBD2. Trimming cost V 0 bases and J 7 bases; bases outside gene matches: 8. The length of the CDR3 is 17 residues. Germline V CDR1 and CDR2: SGHRS, YFSETQ.

V usage is TRBV3-1 (or the pseudogene TRBV3-2) and J usage is TRBJ2-3; possibly TRBD2 for D (6 bases). The ends were cut back, 2 bases at V and 1 base at J, with 7 bases in the middle. The CDR3 is 14 residues long. The germline gives CDR1 LGHDT, CDR2 YNNKEL (reference sequence). The CDR3 DNA reads as TGTGCCAGCAGCCAAACGGGGGGCACAGATACGCAGTATTTT. It is translated as CASSQTGGTDTQYF.

The chain uses TRBV9 and TRBJ2-1; the match to TRBD2 covers 12 bases. CDR3 length: 16 residues. Per the germline V gene, CDR1 is SGDLS and CDR2 is YYNGEE. The V gene end was trimmed by 2 bases and the J gene end by 8 bases; junction bases not matched to a gene: 8. The DNA of the CDR3 is TGTGCCAGCAGCGTGCGGACTAGCGGGAATAGTGATGAGCAGTTCTTC. It yields the protein CASSVRTSGNSDEQFF.

This clone has a handful of counts. The rearrangement uses TRBV10-1 and TRBJ2-1, with D possibly being TRBD2 (7 bases). This CDR3 contains 14 residues. Germline-derived CDR1 and CDR2 are WNHNN and SYGVQD (reference sequence). Trimming took off 2 bases at V and 9 bases at J, with 14 bases between the two ends. CDR3 in amino acids: CASSEAGRGGEQFF. CDR3 sequence (DNA): TGCGCCAGCAGTGAGGCGGGTAGGGGGGGTGAGCAGTTCTTC.

The chain employs TRBV29-1 and TRBJ1-6; unclear D gene. With 6 bases removed from V and 0 bases from J, the gap between germline ends came to 6 bases. The CDR3 has 13 amino acids. The germline CDR1 and CDR2 sequences are SQVTM and ANQGSEA. CDR3 amino acids: CSVSSSYNSPLHF. In DNA, the CDR3 is TGCAGCGTCTCAAGCTCCTATAATTCACCCCTCCACTTT.

The CDR3 loop is CASSTLAGEKLFF. As DNA, the CDR3 is TGTGCCAGCAGTACCCTAGCCGGGGAAAAACTGTTTTTT. The V and J genes are TRBV7-9 and TRBJ1-4; D gene ambiguous. This CDR3 comprises 13 residues. Deletions cut 6 bases from V and 8 bases from J, with 13 bases between. Germline assignment: CDR1 SEHNR and CDR2 FQNEAQ (reference sequence).

This rearrangement joins TRBV18 to TRBJ1-6; D gene uncertain. The CDR3 totals 14 residues. Trimming took off 5 bases at V and 7 bases at J, with 12 bases between the two ends. Germline CDR1 is KGHSH and CDR2 is LQKENI. CDR3 protein: CASSTTGSNSPLHF. The CDR3 DNA follows: TGTGCCAGCTCAACGACCGGCTCGAATTCACCCCTCCACTTT.

V gene TRBV19 combines with J gene TRBJ1-1, with TRBD1 as a possible D gene (5 bases). This CDR3 is 14 amino acids long. V shed 3 bases and J shed 7 bases, with 15 bases lying between them. In germline, CDR1 is LNHDA, CDR2 SQIVND (reference sequence). In DNA form, the CDR3 reads TGTGCCAGTAGTATTCGGCCCGACAGAATTGAAGCTTTCTTT. Translating it yields CASSIRPDRIEAFF.

The chain has TRBV5-1 and TRBJ1-1; D might be TRBD1 (5 bases). Trimming shortened V by 6 bases and J by 1 base, and 10 bases separated the two germline ends. This CDR3 contains 13 residues. Germline V gene lookup returns CDR1 SGHRS and CDR2 YFSETQ. Here the CDR3 DNA reads TGCGCCAGCAAACTGACAGAGAACACTGAAGCTTTCTTT. This codes for CASKLTENTEAFF.